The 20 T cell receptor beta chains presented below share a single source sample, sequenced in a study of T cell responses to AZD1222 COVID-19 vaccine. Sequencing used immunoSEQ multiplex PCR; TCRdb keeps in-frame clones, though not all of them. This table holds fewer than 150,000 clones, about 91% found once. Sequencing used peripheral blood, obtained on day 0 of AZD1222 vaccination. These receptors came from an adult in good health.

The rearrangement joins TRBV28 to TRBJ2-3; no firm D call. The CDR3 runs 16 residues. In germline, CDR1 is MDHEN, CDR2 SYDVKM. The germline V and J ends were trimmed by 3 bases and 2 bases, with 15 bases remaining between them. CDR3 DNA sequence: TGTGCCAGCAGTTTCTGGGCCCCTCTCCTCACAGATACGCAGTATTTT. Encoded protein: CASSFWAPLLTDTQYF.

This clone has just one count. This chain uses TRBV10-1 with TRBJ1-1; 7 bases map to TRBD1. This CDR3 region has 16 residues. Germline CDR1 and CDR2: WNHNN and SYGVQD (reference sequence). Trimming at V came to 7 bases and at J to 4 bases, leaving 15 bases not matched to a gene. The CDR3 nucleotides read TGCGCCAGCACCCCCGGCCCGGGCAGGGGGAGCACTGAAGCTTTCTTT. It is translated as CASTPGPGRGSTEAFF.

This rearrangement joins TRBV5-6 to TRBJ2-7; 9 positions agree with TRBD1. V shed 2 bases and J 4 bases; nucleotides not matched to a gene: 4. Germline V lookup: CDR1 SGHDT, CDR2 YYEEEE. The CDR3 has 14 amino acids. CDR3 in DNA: TGTGCCAGCAGCTTACAACAGGGGGCTTACGAGCAGTACTTC. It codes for CASSLQQGAYEQYF.

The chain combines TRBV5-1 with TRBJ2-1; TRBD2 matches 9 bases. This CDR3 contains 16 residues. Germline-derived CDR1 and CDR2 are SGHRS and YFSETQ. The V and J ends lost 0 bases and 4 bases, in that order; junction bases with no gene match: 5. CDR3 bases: TGCGCCAGCAGCTTGGAGTTTCTAGCGGGGTACAATGAGCAGTTCTTC. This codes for CASSLEFLAGYNEQFF.

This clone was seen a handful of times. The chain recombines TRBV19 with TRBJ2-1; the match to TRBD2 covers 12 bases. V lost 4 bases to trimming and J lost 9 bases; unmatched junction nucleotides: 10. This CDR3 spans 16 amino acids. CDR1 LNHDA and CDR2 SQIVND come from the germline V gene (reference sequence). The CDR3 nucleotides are TGTGCCAGTAGTACCTCTAGCGGGAGGGCCAGGAGTGAGCAGTTCTTC. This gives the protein CASSTSSGRARSEQFF.

The CDR3 DNA follows: TGTGCCAGCAGTAGAGAGGGAGGCGCTGGAAACACCATATATTTT. It yields the protein CASSREGGAGNTIYF. J is TRBJ1-3 and V is TRBV6-6; no reliable D call. Germline V gives CDR1 MNHNY, CDR2 SVGAGI (reference sequence). The V and J ends lost 5 bases and 2 bases respectively, with 13 bases between them. The CDR3 is 15 amino acids.

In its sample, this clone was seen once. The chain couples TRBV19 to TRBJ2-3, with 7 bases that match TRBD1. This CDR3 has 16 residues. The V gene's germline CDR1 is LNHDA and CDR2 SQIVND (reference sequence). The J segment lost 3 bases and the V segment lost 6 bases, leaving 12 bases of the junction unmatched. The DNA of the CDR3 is TGTGCCAGTAGACCACAGACAGGGTCTCTGACAGATACGCAGTATTTT. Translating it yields CASRPQTGSLTDTQYF.

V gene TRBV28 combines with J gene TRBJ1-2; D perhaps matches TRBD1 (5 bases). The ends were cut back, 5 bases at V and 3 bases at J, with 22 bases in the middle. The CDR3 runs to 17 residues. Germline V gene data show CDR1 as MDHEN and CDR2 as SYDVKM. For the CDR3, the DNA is TGTGCCAGCAGTCCTCAACCGGGGGAGGAGGTTCACTATGGCTACACCTTC. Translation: CASSPQPGEEVHYGYTF.

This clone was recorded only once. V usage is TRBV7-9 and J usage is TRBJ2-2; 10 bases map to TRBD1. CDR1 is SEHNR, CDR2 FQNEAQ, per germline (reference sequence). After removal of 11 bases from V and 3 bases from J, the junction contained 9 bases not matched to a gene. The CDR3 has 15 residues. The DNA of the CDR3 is TGTGCCCCCCGGGACAGGGGTTTTCACACCGGGGAGCTGTTTTTT. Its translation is CAPRDRGFHTGELFF.

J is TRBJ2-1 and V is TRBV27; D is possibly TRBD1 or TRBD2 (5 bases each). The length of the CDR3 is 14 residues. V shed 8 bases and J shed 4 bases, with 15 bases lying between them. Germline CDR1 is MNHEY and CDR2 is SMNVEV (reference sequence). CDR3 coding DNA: TGTGCCAGCTGGGACCTGGACTGGTACAATGAGCAGTTCTTC. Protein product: CASWDLDWYNEQFF.

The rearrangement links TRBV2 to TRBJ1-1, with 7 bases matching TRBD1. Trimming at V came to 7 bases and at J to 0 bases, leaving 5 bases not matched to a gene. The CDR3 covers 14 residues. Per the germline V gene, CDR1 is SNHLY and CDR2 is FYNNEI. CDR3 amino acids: CASKKDRLNTEAFF. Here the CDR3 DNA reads TGTGCCAGCAAAAAGGACAGGCTGAACACTGAAGCTTTCTTT.

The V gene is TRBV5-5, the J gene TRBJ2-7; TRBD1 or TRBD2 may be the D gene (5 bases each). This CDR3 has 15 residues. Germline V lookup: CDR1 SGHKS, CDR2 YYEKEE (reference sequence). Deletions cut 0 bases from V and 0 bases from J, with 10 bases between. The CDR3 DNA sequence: TGTGCCAGCAGCTTGGGCCGGGACCACTCCTACGAGCAGTACTTC. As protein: CASSLGRDHSYEQYF.

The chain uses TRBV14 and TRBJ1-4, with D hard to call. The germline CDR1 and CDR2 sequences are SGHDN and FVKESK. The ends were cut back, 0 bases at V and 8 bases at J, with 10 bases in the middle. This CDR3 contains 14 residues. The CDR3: CASSQESEIEKLFF. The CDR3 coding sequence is TGTGCCAGCAGCCAAGAATCGGAAATCGAAAAACTGTTTTTT.

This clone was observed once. CDR3 sequence (DNA): TGTGCCAGCAGCGTTAGCCGCAACGGGGCTAATGAAAAACTGTTTTTT. Protein sequence: CASSVSRNGANEKLFF. The genes are TRBV7-6 and TRBJ1-4; D gene unclear. The V end was cut by 5 bases, the J end by 3 bases, with 16 bases between. This CDR3 comprises 16 residues. Germline loops: CDR1 SGHVS, CDR2 FNYEAQ.

CDR3 nucleotide sequence: TGTGCCAGCAGCCAGGGGCAGGGGGCGAATTCTGGAAACACCATATATTTT. Translating gives CASSQGQGANSGNTIYF. The V gene is TRBV9, the J gene TRBJ1-3; 8 bases agree with TRBD1. The CDR3 has 17 amino acids. Trimming took 4 bases from V and 1 from J; bases not matched to a gene: 10. Germline V gene lookup returns CDR1 SGDLS and CDR2 YYNGEE.

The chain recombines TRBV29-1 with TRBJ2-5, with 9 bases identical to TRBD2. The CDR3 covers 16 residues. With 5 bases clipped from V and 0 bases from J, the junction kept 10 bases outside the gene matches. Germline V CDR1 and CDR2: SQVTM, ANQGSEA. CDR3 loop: CSVQLAGRRYQETQYF. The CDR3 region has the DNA TGCAGCGTTCAGCTAGCGGGAAGACGGTACCAAGAGACCCAGTACTTC.

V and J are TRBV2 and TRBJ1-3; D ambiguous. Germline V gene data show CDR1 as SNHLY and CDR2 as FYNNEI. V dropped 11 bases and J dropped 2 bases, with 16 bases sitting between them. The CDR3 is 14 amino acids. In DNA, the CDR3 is TGTGCCTCCACGAAAGACATAGCTGGAAACACCATATATTTT. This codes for CASTKDIAGNTIYF. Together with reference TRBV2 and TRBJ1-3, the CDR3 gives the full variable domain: EPEVTQTPSHQVTQMGQEVILRCVPISNHLYFYWYRQILGQKVEFLVSFYNNEISEKSEIFDDQFSVERPDGSNFTLKIRSTKLEDSAMYFCASTKDIAGNTIYFGEGSWLTVV.

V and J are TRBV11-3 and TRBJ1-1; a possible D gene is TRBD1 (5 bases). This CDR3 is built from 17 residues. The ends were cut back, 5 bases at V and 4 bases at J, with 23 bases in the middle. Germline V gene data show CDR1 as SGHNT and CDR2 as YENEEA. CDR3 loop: CASSQGLGQGRSTEAFF. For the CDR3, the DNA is TGTGCCAGCAGCCAAGGGTTGGGGCAGGGTCGAAGCACTGAAGCTTTCTTT.

The CDR3, as DNA: TGTGCCAGCAGCTTTTACAATGAGCAGTTCTTC. This translates into CASSFYNEQFF. The V call is TRBV7-8, the J call TRBJ2-1; D is uncertain. This CDR3 region has 11 residues. V gave up 3 bases and J gave up 4 bases, with 1 base separating them. CDR1 and CDR2 from the germline V gene are SGHVS and FQNEAQ.

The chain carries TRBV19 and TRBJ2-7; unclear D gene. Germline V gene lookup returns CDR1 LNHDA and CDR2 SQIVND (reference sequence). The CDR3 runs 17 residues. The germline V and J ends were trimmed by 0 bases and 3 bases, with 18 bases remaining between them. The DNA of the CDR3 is TGTGCCAGTAGTATAGAGGCCGCTTCCGCTGGGAACTACGAGCAGTACTTC. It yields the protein CASSIEAASAGNYEQYF. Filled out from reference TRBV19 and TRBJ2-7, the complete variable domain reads DGGITQSPKYLFRKEGQNVTLSCEQNLNHDAMYWYRQDPGQGLRLIYYSQIVNDFQKGDIAEGYSVSREKKESFPLTVTSAQKNPTAFYLCASSIEAASAGNYEQYFGPGTRLTVT.